One T cell receptor beta chain is described in this entry. The antigen remains undetermined. At deep level, the assay was performed. Every immunoSEQ plate was one replicate of a subset's evenly spread DNA. Original processing methods: Filtering differed since immunoSEQ provided only junctions, with no quality scores. Clones were read by immunoSEQ multiplex PCR, and TCRdb kept only the in-frame ones, dropping some. That table gives V, J and clone size, and the DNA gave D and trimming. Of approximately 1,500,000 clones listed, roughly 96% are singletons. This entry comes from a study of shared clonotypes between healthy human individuals. Trimming stripped 2 bases from V and 5 bases from J, with 9 bases between. Per the germline V gene, CDR1 is SEHNR and CDR2 is FQNEAQ (reference sequence). The CDR3 covers 13 residues. Points from the study as a whole: Non-shared clonotypes displayed generation probabilities falling below those of clonotypes present in all four donors.

The sequence derives from a man younger than 40 in good health. V usage is TRBV7-9 and J usage is TRBJ2-5; D is perhaps TRBD1 (6 bases). The sequenced sample consisted of naive CD4+ T cells sorted from blood. Described subset: CD45RA+ positively selected. CDR3 DNA: TGTGCCAGCAGCTTATCAGGGGACGAGACCCAGTACTTC. Protein product: CASSLSGDETQYF.